A selection of T cell receptor beta chains follows, all from one sample in a study of T cell repertoires in cytomegalovirus infection. TCRdb recomputed calls from the reads with MiXCR, one row per CDR3 protein. The sample records under 150,000 distinct CDR3 sequences, roughly 8.2% being singletons. The source material was PBMCs. The receptors shown here come from a human donor in good health (CMV status not recorded). Some clones in this sample may be carry-over from other donors' samples. CDR3s include the opening cysteine and the closing phenylalanine or tryptophan. D genes are given only for firm matches. Not all rows give a size; the values are once, few, many and, for expanded clones, a class.

D gene	V gene	J gene	clone size	CDR3 DNA	CDR3 protein
NA	TRBV4-2	TRBJ2-3	many	TGTGCCAGCAGCCAAGCGAGGACGTCGGATACGCAGTATTTT	CASSQARTSDTQYF
NA	TRBV7-9	TRBJ1-1	few	TGTGCCAGCAGCCGCCAGGGTCTACCGAACACTGAAGCTTTCTTT	CASSRQGLPNTEAFF
NA	TRBV2	TRBJ1-5	many	TGTGCCAGCAGTGCACAGGGTACGAATCAGCCCCAGCATTTT	CASSAQGTNQPQHF
NA	TRBV15	TRBJ2-1	NA	TGTGCCACCAGCAGTGCCGTCGCATATGAGCAGTTCTTC	CATSSAVAYEQFF
NA	TRBV5-1	TRBJ2-7	NA	TGCGCCAGCAGCTTTGAGGTTTCCTACGAGCAGTACTTC	CASSFEVSYEQYF
NA	TRBV28	TRBJ1-2	few	TGTGCCAGCAGTTTTTCGGGGTTGACCTATGGCTACACCTTC	CASSFSGLTYGYTF
TRBD1	TRBV15	TRBJ1-1	NA	TGTGCCACCAGCTCCCGGACAGGGGCGAACACTGAAGCTTTCTTT	CATSSRTGANTEAFF
NA	TRBV2	TRBJ2-7	NA	TGTGCCAGCAGTGACATGGGCTACGAGCAGTACTTC	CASSDMGYEQYF
TRBD1	TRBV28	TRBJ1-5	many	TGTGCCAGCAGTTTTTTACAGGGGGTGAATCAGCCCCAGCATTTT	CASSFLQGVNQPQHF
NA	TRBV13	TRBJ1-2	many	TGTGCCAGCAGTTCGACAGCATCGAGGGCCAACTATGGCTACACCTTC	CASSSTASRANYGYTF
TRBD1	TRBV5-4	TRBJ2-2	few	TGTGCCAGCAGCTTGGGTGGACAGGGACTCACCGGGGAGCTGTTTTTT	CASSLGGQGLTGELFF
TRBD2	TRBV4-1	TRBJ2-5	few	TGCGCCAGCAGCCATCTCCTTAGCACGAATTTCGGGACTAGCTCCAAAGAGACCCAGTACTTC	CASSHLLSTNFGTSSKETQYF
NA	TRBV2	TRBJ2-3	many	TGTGCCAGCAGAAACCGTCCCGACGGGACAGATACGCAGTATTTT	CASRNRPDGTDTQYF
NA	TRBV14	TRBJ1-2	NA	TGTGCCAGCAGCCAAGAATGGGGGCTCGAAGGCTACACCTTC	CASSQEWGLEGYTF
NA	TRBV29-1	TRBJ2-7	NA	TGCAGCGTTGAACTGGGGGTGGGAAGCTCCTACGAGCAGTACTTC	CSVELGVGSSYEQYF
NA	TRBV7-2	TRBJ1-2	many	TGTGCCAGCAGCGCAGGACCGATTCTCTTCTATGGCTACACCTTC	CASSAGPILFYGYTF
NA	TRBV7-2	TRBJ2-7	many	TGTGCCAGCAGCTTCGGAAGGTTCTACGAGCAGTACTTC	CASSFGRFYEQYF
TRBD2	TRBV12-3/TRBV12-4	TRBJ2-7	many	TGTGCCAGCAGCTCCGACGAGAGGCGGGGGGCCTACGAGCAGTACTTC	CASSSDERRGAYEQYF
NA	TRBV30	TRBJ1-5	few	TGTGCCTGGAGTGTCGAGGGCAGAACTAATCAGCCCCAGCATTTT	CAWSVEGRTNQPQHF
NA	TRBV28	TRBJ1-2	few	TGTGCCAGCAGTTTCGAGGACTCCTATGGCTACACCTTC	CASSFEDSYGYTF
NA	TRBV12-3/TRBV12-4	TRBJ1-2	many	TGTGCCAGCAGTTTCGTCGGAGTCTATGGCTACACCTTC	CASSFVGVYGYTF
NA	TRBV10-3	TRBJ1-2	NA	TGTGCCATCAGTGATTCCCGGGTGGCGAACTATGGCTACACCTTC	CAISDSRVANYGYTF
TRBD2	TRBV20-1	TRBJ2-4	few	TGCAGTGCGACGACTAGCGGGACCCGGAACATTCAGTACTTC	CSATTSGTRNIQYF
TRBD2	TRBV19	TRBJ2-1	many	TGTGCCAGTACGCCGGGACTAGCGGCCCTCTCCTACAATGAGCAGTTCTTC	CASTPGLAALSYNEQFF
NA	TRBV7-8	TRBJ2-5	many	TGTGCCAGCAGCTTAGAAGTCCGCGGGGAGACCCAGTACTTC	CASSLEVRGETQYF
NA	TRBV5-1	TRBJ2-6	many	TGCGCCAGCAGCTTGGGCGGAAGCTCTGGGGCCAACGTCCTGACTTTC	CASSLGGSSGANVLTF
NA	TRBV5-1	TRBJ2-3	many	TGCGCCAGCAGCTTGGACAGCTATAGCACAGATACGCAGTATTTT	CASSLDSYSTDTQYF
TRBD1	TRBV19	TRBJ1-5	few	TGTGCCAGTACCAGGACAGGGAGTGCCAATCAGCCCCAGCATTTT	CASTRTGSANQPQHF
NA	TRBV12-3/TRBV12-4	TRBJ1-2	many	TGTGCCAGCAGTTTGCAGAACTATGGCTACACCTTC	CASSLQNYGYTF